One and the same sample provided the 12 T cell receptor beta chains below, sequenced in a study of blood T cell repertoires in COVID-19. Generated by immunoSEQ multiplex PCR, the TCRdb table keeps only in-frame clones and is missing some. The sample lists 150,000 to 200,000 clones, around four fifths occurring once. The sample consisted of peripheral blood. The receptors come from a man aged 65 to 79 who had recovered from COVID-19.

In its sample, this clone was seen once. The rearrangement joins TRBV6-5 to TRBJ1-5, with 8 bases fitting TRBD1. V was pared by 4 bases and J by 12 bases, with 17 bases of the junction left unmatched. CDR3 length equals 16 residues. Per germline, CDR1 MNHEY and CDR2 SVGAGI. CDR3 region: CASSSSGGGTGVVQHF. The CDR3 region has the DNA TGTGCCAGCAGTTCAAGTGGGGGGGGGACAGGTGTGGTCCAGCATTTT.

V is TRBV3-1 (or the pseudogene TRBV3-2) and J is TRBJ2-7, with TRBD2 identical over 12 bases. J was trimmed by 1 base and V by 5 bases; bases with no gene match: 3. CDR1 is LGHDT and CDR2 is YNNKEL in the germline V gene (reference sequence). This CDR3 is built from 15 residues. The CDR3 nucleotides are TGTGCCAGCAGCTGGGGGACTAGCGGGTCCTACGAGCAGTACTTC. This translates into CASSWGTSGSYEQYF.

The chain links TRBV4-3 to TRBJ2-1, with 11 bases fitting TRBD2. The V and J ends lost 1 base and 4 bases, in that order; junction bases with no gene match: 3. The CDR3 extends over 16 amino acids. The germline V gene encodes CDR1 LGHNA and CDR2 YSLEER. CDR3 amino acids: CASSQAPSGGYNEQFF. DNA of the CDR3: TGCGCCAGCAGCCAAGCCCCTAGCGGGGGGTACAATGAGCAGTTCTTC.

CDR3 DNA: TGTGCCAGCAGCTTCGAGCGGGTCACAGATACGCAGTATTTT. Its protein is CASSFERVTDTQYF. The chain couples TRBV9 to TRBJ2-3, with a weak D call TRBD2 (6 bases). CDR3 size: 14 residues. Germline V gene data show CDR1 as SGDLS and CDR2 as YYNGEE. V gave up 4 bases and J gave up 2 bases, with 11 bases separating them. The entire variable domain, with the rest obtained from reference TRBV9 and TRBJ2-3, is as follows: DSGVTQTPKHLITATGQRVTLRCSPRSGDLSVYWYQQSLDQGLQFLIQYYNGEERAKGNILERFSAQQFPDLHSELNLSSLELGDSALYFCASSFERVTDTQYFGPGTRLTVL.

This chain connects TRBV7-2 to TRBJ1-2; TRBD1 matches at 9 bases. The V and J ends lost 4 bases and 3 bases, in that order; junction bases with no gene match: 9. This CDR3 contains 16 residues. Germline CDR1 and CDR2: SGHTA and FQGNSA. This chain's CDR3 is CASSSGTGLNHYGYTF. The CDR3 DNA reads as TGTGCCAGCAGCTCCGGGACAGGGCTTAATCACTATGGCTACACCTTC.

The V and J genes are TRBV5-1 and TRBJ1-2; no clear D gene. Trimming shortened V by 0 bases and J by 5 bases, and 11 bases separated the two germline ends. Germline V gives CDR1 SGHRS, CDR2 YFSETQ. The CDR3 is 14 amino acids. CDR3 region: CASSLGVEEYGYTF. The DNA for the CDR3 is TGCGCCAGCAGCTTGGGGGTGGAGGAGTATGGCTACACCTTC.

At least ten counts were recorded for this clone. The chain employs TRBV5-1 and TRBJ2-7; TRBD2 matches 7 bases. Per germline, CDR1 SGHRS and CDR2 YFSETQ. The CDR3 loop spans 15 amino acids. V was clipped by 2 bases and J by 0 bases; unmatched bases: 5. The CDR3 bases are TGCGCCAGCAGCTTCCAGCGGGATAACTCCTACGAGCAGTACTTC. This translates into CASSFQRDNSYEQYF.

The rearrangement uses TRBV7-2 and TRBJ2-7; TRBD1 matches at 7 bases. CDR3 length: 14 residues. J lost 6 bases, V lost 5 bases, and 10 bases had no gene match. CDR1 is SGHTA, CDR2 FQGNSA, per germline. This CDR3 reads CASSANRGSLEQYF. CDR3 bases: TGTGCCAGCAGCGCAAACAGGGGATCCCTCGAGCAGTACTTC.

The chain couples TRBV21-1 to TRBJ1-1. TRBV21-1 is listed as a pseudogene. The CDR3 has 15 residues. The CDR3 spells CASSKSRSQNTEAFF. The CDR3 DNA follows: TGTGCCAGCAGCAAATCTCGGAGCCAGAACACTGAAGCTTTCTTT.

This clone came up a few times. CDR3 sequence reads: CASSSGAGGQRVHEQFF. CDR3 nucleotide sequence: TGTGCCAGCAGCTCAGGGGCGGGAGGCCAGCGGGTACATGAGCAGTTCTTC. The chain employs TRBV7-9 and TRBJ2-1; 8 nucleotides align to TRBD2. CDR3 size: 17 residues. Germline loops: CDR1 SEHNR, CDR2 FQNEAQ (reference sequence). The V and J ends lost 4 bases and 8 bases, in that order; junction bases with no gene match: 16.

V and J are TRBV27 and TRBJ1-1; D unclear. Germline-derived CDR1 and CDR2 are MNHEY and SMNVEV (reference sequence). This CDR3 comprises 13 residues. V was shortened by 3 bases and J by 1 base, with 6 bases between the two germline ends. CDR3 amino acids: CASSFPGNTEAFF. The CDR3 DNA sequence: TGTGCCAGCAGTTTTCCCGGGAACACTGAAGCTTTCTTT.

The rearrangement joins TRBV5-4 to TRBJ1-1; tentative D call: TRBD1 (6 bases). Per the germline V gene, CDR1 is SGHNT and CDR2 is YYREEE (reference sequence). Trimming left V 2 bases short and J 7 bases short, with 15 bases between. CDR3 length equals 14 residues. The DNA of the CDR3 is TGTGCCAGCAGCTTCGAACCGGGACACCTTGAAGCTTTCTTT. Protein product: CASSFEPGHLEAFF.